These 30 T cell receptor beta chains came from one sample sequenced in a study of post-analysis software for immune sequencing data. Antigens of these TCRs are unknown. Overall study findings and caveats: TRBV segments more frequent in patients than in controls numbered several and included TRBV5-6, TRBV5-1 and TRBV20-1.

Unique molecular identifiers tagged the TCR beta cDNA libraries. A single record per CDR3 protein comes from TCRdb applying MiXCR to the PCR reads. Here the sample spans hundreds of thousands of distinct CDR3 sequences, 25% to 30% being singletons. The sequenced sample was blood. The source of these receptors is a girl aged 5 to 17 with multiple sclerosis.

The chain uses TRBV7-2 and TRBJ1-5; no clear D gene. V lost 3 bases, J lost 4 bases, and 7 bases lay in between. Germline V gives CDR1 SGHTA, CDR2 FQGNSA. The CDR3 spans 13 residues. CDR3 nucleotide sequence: TGTGCCAGCAGCTTGGAGTATAATCAGCCCCAGCATTTT. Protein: CASSLEYNQPQHF.

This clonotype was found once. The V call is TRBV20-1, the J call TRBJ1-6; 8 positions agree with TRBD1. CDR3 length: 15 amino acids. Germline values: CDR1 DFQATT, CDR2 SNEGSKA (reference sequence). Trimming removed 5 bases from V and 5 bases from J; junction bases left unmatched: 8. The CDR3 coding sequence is TGCAGTGCTCAGACCCCAGGGGGCCATAATTCACCCCTCCACTTT. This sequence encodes CSAQTPGGHNSPLHF.

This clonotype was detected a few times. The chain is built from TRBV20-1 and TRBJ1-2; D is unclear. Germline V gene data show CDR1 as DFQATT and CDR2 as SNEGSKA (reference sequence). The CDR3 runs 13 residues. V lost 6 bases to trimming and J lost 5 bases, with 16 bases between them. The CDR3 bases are TGCAGTGCCCGGGCCCCGACTAGATATGGCTACACCTTC. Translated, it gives CSARAPTRYGYTF.

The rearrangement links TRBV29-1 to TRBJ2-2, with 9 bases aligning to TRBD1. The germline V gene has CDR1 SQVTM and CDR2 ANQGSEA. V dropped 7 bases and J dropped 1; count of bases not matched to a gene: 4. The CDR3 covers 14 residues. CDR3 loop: CSGAGQGNTGELFF. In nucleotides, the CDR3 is TGCAGCGGCGCGGGACAGGGGAACACCGGGGAGCTGTTTTTT.

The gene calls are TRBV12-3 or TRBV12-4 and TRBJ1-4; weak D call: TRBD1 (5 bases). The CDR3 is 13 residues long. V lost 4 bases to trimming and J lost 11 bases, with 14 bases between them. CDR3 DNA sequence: TGTGCCAGCAGTTCAGCTTTAGGGGAGAAACTGTTTTTT. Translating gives CASSSALGEKLFF.

The CDR3 loop is CASSYSMPSGSGEQFF. The CDR3 DNA follows: TGTGCCAGCAGTTACTCGATGCCTAGCGGGAGTGGTGAGCAGTTCTTC. The chain has TRBV6-2 or TRBV6-3 and TRBJ2-1; 10 nucleotides agree with TRBD2. The V and J ends lost 0 bases and 9 bases, in that order; junction bases with no gene match: 8. The length of the CDR3 is 16 residues. The germline V gene has CDR1 MNHEY and CDR2 SVGEGT.

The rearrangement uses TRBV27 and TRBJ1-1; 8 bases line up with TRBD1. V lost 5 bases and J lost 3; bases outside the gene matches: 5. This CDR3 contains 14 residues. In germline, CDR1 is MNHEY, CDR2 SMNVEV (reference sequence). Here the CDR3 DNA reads TGTGCCAGCAGTCGACAGGGGAGTTACACTGAAGCTTTCTTT. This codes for CASSRQGSYTEAFF.

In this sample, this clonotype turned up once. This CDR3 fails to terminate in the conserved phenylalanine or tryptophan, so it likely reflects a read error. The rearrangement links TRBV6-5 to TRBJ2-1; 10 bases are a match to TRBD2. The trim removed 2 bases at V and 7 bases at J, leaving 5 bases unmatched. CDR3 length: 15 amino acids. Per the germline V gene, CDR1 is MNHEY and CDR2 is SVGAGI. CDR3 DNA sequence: TGTGCCAGCAGTTACATCCTAGCGGGGGATAATGAGCAGTTCTGC. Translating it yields CASSYILAGDNEQFC.

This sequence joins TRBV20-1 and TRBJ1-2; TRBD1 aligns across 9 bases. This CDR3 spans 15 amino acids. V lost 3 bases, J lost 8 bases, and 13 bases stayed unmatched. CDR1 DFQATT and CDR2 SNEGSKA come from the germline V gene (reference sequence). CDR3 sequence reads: CSARPFRTGAYGYTF. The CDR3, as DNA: TGCAGTGCTAGGCCCTTTCGGACAGGGGCATACGGCTACACCTTC.

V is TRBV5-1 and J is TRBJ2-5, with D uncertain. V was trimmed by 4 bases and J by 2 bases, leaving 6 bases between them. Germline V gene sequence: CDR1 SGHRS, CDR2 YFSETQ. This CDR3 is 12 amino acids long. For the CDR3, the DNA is TGCGCCAGCAGCCATGGACAAGAGACCCAGTACTTC. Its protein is CASSHGQETQYF.

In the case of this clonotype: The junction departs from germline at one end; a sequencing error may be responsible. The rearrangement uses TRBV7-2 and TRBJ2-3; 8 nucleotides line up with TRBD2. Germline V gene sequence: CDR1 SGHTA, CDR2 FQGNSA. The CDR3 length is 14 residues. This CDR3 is CASSLGGGRNTQDF. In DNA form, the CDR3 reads TGTGCCAGCAGCTTGGGCGGGGGGAGGAATACGCAGGATTTT.

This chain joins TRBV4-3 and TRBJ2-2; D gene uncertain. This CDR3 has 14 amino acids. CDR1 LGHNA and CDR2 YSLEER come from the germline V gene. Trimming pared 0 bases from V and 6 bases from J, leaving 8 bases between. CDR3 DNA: TGCGCCAGCAGCCAAGATGCTGGACCCGGGGAGCTGTTTTTT. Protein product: CASSQDAGPGELFF.

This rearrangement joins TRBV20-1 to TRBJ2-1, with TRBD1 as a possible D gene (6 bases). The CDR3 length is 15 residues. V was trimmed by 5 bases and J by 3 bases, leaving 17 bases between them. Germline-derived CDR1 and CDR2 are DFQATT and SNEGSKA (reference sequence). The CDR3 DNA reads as TGCAGTGCTGACGGTGGGGGCAGCCTCTACAATGAGCAGTTCTTC. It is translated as CSADGGGSLYNEQFF.

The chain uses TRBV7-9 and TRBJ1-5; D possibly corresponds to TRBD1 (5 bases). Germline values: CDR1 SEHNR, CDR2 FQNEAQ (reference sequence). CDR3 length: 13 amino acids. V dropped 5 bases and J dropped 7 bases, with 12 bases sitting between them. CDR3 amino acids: CASSRGSGQPQHF. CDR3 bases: TGTGCCAGCAGCCGGGGCTCCGGGCAGCCCCAGCATTTT.

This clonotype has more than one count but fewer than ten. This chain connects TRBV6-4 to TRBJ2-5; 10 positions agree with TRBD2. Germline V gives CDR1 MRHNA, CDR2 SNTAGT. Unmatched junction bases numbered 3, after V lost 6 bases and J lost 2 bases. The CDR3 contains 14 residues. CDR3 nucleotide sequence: TGTGCCAGCAGCACACTAGCGGGGCAAGAGACCCAGTACTTC. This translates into CASSTLAGQETQYF.

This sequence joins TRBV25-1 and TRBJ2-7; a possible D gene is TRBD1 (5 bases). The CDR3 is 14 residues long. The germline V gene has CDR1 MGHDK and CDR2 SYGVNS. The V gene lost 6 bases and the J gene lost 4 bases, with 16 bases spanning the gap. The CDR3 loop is CASRALGQGYEQYF. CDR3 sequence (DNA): TGTGCCAGCAGGGCTTTAGGGCAGGGTTACGAGCAGTACTTC.

CDR3 in amino acids: CATSRAYSNQPQHF. CDR3 sequence (DNA): TGTGCCACCAGCAGGGCATATAGCAATCAGCCCCAGCATTTT. The chain is built from TRBV15 and TRBJ1-5; D is ambiguous. This CDR3 comprises 14 residues. The germline V gene has CDR1 LNHNV and CDR2 YYDKDF (reference sequence). Trimming left V 3 bases short and J 0 bases short, with 6 bases between.

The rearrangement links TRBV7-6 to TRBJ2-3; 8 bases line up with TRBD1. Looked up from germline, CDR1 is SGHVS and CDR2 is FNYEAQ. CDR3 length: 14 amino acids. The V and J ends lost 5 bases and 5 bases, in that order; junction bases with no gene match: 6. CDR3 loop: CASSHGQGIDTQYF. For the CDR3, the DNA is TGTGCCAGCAGCCATGGACAGGGTATAGATACGCAGTATTTT.

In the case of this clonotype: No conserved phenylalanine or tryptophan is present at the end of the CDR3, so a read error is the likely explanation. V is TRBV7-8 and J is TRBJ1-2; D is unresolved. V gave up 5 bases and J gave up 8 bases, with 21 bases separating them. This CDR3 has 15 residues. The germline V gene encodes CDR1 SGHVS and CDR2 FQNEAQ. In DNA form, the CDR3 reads TGTGCCAGCAGCCAGATCGGGCCTAGCGTCGGGGGCTACACCGTC. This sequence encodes CASSQIGPSVGGYTV.

The CDR3 loop reads CAIATGENTEAFF. CDR3 in DNA: TGTGCCATAGCGACGGGGGAGAACACTGAAGCTTTCTTT. The gene calls are TRBV12-3 or TRBV12-4 and TRBJ1-1; weak D call: TRBD1 (5 bases). With 10 bases removed from V and 1 base from J, the gap between germline ends came to 13 bases. The CDR3 has 13 amino acids.

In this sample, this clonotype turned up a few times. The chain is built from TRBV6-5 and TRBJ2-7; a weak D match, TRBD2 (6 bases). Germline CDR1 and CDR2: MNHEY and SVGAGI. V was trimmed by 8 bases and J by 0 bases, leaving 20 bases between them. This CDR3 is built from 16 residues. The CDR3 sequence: CASSPDIGSVSYEQYF. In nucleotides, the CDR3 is TGTGCCAGCTCCCCGGATATCGGGAGTGTCTCCTACGAGCAGTACTTC.

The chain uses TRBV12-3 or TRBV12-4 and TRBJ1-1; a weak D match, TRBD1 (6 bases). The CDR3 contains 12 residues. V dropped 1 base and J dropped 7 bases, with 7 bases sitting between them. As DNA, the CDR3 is TGTGCCAGCAGTTTAGTAGGGGGTGAAGCTTTCTTT. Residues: CASSLVGGEAFF.

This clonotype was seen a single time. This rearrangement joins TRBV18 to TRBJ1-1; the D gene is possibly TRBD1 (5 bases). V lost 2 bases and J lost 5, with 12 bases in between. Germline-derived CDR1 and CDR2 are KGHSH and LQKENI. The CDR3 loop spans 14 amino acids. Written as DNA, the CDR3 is TGTGCCAGCTCACCAGACTCAAAGGGGACTGAAGCTTTCTTT. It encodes CASSPDSKGTEAFF. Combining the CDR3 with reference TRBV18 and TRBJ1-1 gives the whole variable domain NAGVMQNPRHLVRRRGQEARLRCSPMKGHSHVYWYRQLPEEGLKFMVYLQKENIIDESGMPKERFSAEFPKEGPSILRIQQVVRGDSAAYFCASSPDSKGTEAFFGQGTRLTVV.

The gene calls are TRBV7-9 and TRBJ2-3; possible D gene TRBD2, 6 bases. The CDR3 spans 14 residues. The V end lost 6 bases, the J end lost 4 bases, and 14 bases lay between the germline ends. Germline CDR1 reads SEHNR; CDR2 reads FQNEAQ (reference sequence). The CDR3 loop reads CASRPGGTPDTQYF. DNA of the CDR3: TGTGCCAGCAGACCGGGCGGGACCCCAGATACGCAGTATTTT. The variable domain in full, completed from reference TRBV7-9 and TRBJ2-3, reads DTGVSQNPRHKITKRGQNVTFRCDPISEHNRLYWYRQTLGQGPEFLTYFQNEAQLEKSRLLSDRFSAERPKGSFSTLEIQRTEQGDSAMYLCASRPGGTPDTQYFGPGTRLTVL.

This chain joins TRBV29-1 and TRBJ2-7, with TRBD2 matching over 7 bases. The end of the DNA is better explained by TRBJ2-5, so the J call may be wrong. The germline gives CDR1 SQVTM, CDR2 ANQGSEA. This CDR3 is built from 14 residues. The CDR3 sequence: CSTMGGAGVETQYF. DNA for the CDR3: TGCAGCACCATGGGGGGTGCGGGAGTTGAGACCCAGTACTTC.

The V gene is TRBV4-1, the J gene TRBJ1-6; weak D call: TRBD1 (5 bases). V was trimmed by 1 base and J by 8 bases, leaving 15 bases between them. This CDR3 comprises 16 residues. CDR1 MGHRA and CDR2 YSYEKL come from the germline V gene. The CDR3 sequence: CASSQGFMQGDSPLHF. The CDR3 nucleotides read TGCGCCAGCAGCCAAGGTTTTATGCAGGGAGATTCACCCCTCCACTTT.

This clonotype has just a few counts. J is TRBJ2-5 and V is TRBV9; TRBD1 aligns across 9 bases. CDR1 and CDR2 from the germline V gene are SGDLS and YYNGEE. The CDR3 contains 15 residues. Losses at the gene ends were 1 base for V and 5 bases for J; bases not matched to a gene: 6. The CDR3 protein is CASSVRQGGSETQYF. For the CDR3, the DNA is TGTGCCAGCAGCGTACGACAGGGGGGCTCCGAGACCCAGTACTTC.

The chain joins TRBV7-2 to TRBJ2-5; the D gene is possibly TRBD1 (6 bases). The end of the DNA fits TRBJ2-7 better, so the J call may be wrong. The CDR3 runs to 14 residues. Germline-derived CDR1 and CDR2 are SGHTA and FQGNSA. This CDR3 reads CASSSNRVGYEQYF. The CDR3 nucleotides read TGTGCCAGCAGCTCGAACAGGGTGGGGTACGAGCAGTACTTC.

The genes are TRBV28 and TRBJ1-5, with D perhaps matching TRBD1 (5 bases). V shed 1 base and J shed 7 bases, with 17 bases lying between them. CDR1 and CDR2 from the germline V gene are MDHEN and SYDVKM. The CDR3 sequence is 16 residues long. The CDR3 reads CASSLLTPGLQQPQHF. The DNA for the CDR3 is TGTGCCAGCAGTTTATTAACCCCAGGGTTACAACAGCCCCAGCATTTT.

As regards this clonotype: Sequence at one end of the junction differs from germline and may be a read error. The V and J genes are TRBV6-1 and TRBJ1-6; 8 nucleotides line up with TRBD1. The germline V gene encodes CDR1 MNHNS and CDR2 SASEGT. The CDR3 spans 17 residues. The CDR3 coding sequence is TGTGCCAGCAGTCCTCGGACAGGGCCGGGGGGGAGGTCACCCCCCCACTTT. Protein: CASSPRTGPGGRSPPHF.